What follows is one T cell receptor beta chain and its context. Its antigen is not known. Genomic DNA came from approximately 10,000 to 100,000 sorted cells per subset. The protocol was immunoSEQ multiplex PCR, while the TCRdb copy is restricted to in-frame clones and leaves out a portion. The sample records about 2,400 clones, approximately 70% being singletons. No therapy was ongoing when samples were collected. DN, SP and DP CD8 TIL subsets came from CD39/CD103 sorting of CD3+CD4-CD8+CD45RA- cells. The source of the sample is a study of CD39 and CD103 CD8 tumor-infiltrating T cells. Study-level findings and limits: DP CD8 TILs seemed more oligoclonal than DN, SP and blood memory CD8.

V gave up 3 bases and J gave up 3 bases, with 12 bases separating them. Per germline, CDR1 SEHNR and CDR2 FQNEAQ (reference sequence). The CDR3 has 15 residues. The chain couples TRBV7-9 to TRBJ2-1; the D gene is possibly TRBD2 (5 bases). The sample consisted of CD39- CD103- CD8+ T cells sorted from the tumor. Subset in this sample: CD103-CD39- double-negative CD45RA- CD8 T cells. The source of this sequence is a human donor with head and neck squamous cell carcinoma. Written as DNA, the CDR3 is TGTGCCAGCAGCTTTAGCCTAGCCGACTACAATGAGCAGTTCTTC. It codes for CASSFSLADYNEQFF.